The 13 T cell receptor beta chains reported below all come from one sample, sequenced in a study of early T cells in non-severe SARS-CoV-2 infection. TCRdb independently ran MiXCR on the 5' RACE reads; one entry per CDR3 protein. The profile shows around 55,000 distinct CDR3 sequences, about 7.1% of them singletons. The sample was whole blood, taken at baseline. The receptors were sampled from an adult who was a healthcare worker with PCR-confirmed SARS-CoV-2 infection or an uninfected control (not recorded which).

This clonotype was counted at least ten times. The chain combines TRBV6-5 with TRBJ2-2, with TRBD2 matching 11 bases. The V segment lost 6 bases and the J segment 4 bases; nucleotides outside the gene matches: 7. The CDR3 consists of 16 residues. Germline V gene lookup returns CDR1 MNHEY and CDR2 SVGAGI. The CDR3 here is CASSYPSGGLTGELFF. CDR3 DNA sequence: TGTGCCAGCAGCTACCCTAGCGGGGGGCTCACCGGGGAGCTGTTTTTT.

This clonotype was seen ten or more times. This chain connects TRBV11-3 to TRBJ2-1; D ambiguous. The germline gives CDR1 SGHNT, CDR2 YENEEA. The ends were cut back, 5 bases at V and 4 bases at J, with 18 bases in the middle. The CDR3 runs to 16 residues. The CDR3 spells CASSQASADLYNEQFF. For the CDR3, the DNA is TGTGCCAGCAGCCAAGCGAGCGCAGACTTATACAATGAGCAGTTCTTC.

About this clonotype itself: Because the CDR3 is missing its conserved closing phenylalanine or tryptophan, this is likely a read error. Because the CDR3's place on the DNA is in doubt, the DNA is left out and the CDR3 is given as listed by TCRdb. The chain employs TRBV3-1 and TRBJ2-6; the table's D gene call, TRBD2, was not cross checked with the DNA. CDR1 and CDR2 from the germline V gene are LGHDT and YNNKEL (reference sequence). The CDR3 is 13 residues long, counting both termini. CDR3 sequence: CASSQEFGQPPSS.

This clonotype was found many times. This chain connects TRBV15 to TRBJ1-4; D is perhaps TRBD1 (6 bases). Per germline, CDR1 LNHNV and CDR2 YYDKDF (reference sequence). The CDR3 totals 13 residues. V lost 3 bases to trimming and J lost 17 bases, with 19 bases between them. The CDR3 coding sequence is TGTGCCACCAGCAGTCAAACAGGGAATCACGGATTTTTT. Translating it yields CATSSQTGNHGFF.

The table lists this clonotype with a few counts. The chain recombines TRBV12-3 or TRBV12-4 with TRBJ1-6, with D unresolved. Trimming removed 5 bases from V and 12 bases from J, with 11 bases in between. The CDR3 loop spans 12 amino acids. CDR3 coding DNA: TGTGCCAGCAGTGGACTTCTCAGACCCCTCCACTTT. Translating gives CASSGLLRPLHF.

In this sample, this clonotype turned up many times. The chain employs TRBV6-5 and TRBJ1-6; D not certain. The germline V gene has CDR1 MNHEY and CDR2 SVGAGI. The CDR3 extends over 12 amino acids. V lost 2 bases and J lost 9, with 5 bases in between. The CDR3 DNA reads TGTGCCAGCAGTTACCTTAGTTCACCCCTCCACTTT. It specifies CASSYLSSPLHF.

In this sample, this clonotype turned up many times. The chain uses TRBV28 and TRBJ1-2, with 8 bases lining up with TRBD1. The CDR3 contains 16 residues. V gave up 6 bases and J gave up 3 bases; unmatched junction bases: 12. Germline V lookup: CDR1 MDHEN, CDR2 SYDVKM. In DNA form, the CDR3 reads TGTGCCAGCAGAGGGACAGGAGGGTTGGCCTACTATGGCTACACCTTC. Protein product: CASRGTGGLAYYGYTF.

This clonotype was seen ten or more times. The chain employs TRBV29-1 and TRBJ2-3; 12 bases align to TRBD2. The V segment lost 4 bases and the J segment 7 bases; nucleotides outside the gene matches: 6. CDR3 length equals 14 residues. Germline CDR1 SQVTM, CDR2 ANQGSEA. CDR3 protein: CSVALAGGPYTQYF. The CDR3 DNA reads TGCAGCGTTGCGCTAGCGGGGGGGCCCTATACGCAGTATTTT.

This chain links TRBV10-3 with TRBJ2-2; D remains unclear. Germline CDR1 and CDR2: ENHRY and SYGVKD. Trimming left V 2 bases short and J 1 base short, with 5 bases between. The CDR3 extends over 14 amino acids. The CDR3 coding sequence is TGTGCCATCAGTGAGGGTCAGAACACCGGGGAGCTGTTTTTT. Protein product: CAISEGQNTGELFF.

This clonotype occurred many times. The V call is TRBV20-1, the J call TRBJ1-5; 10 bases match TRBD1. Unmatched junction bases numbered 13, after V lost 0 bases and J lost 2 bases. The CDR3 extends over 19 amino acids. Germline lookup yields CDR1 DFQATT and CDR2 SNEGSKA (reference sequence). The CDR3 sequence is CSARDWGTGEMFGNQPQHF. The CDR3 nucleotides read TGCAGTGCTAGAGATTGGGGGACAGGGGAAATGTTCGGCAATCAGCCCCAGCATTTT.

This clonotype showed up just a few times. The V gene is TRBV12-3 or TRBV12-4, the J gene TRBJ1-1; the D gene is possibly TRBD1 (5 bases). CDR3 size: 15 residues. V lost 3 bases and J lost 7, with 18 bases in between. The CDR3 DNA reads TGTGCCAGCAGTTTCTTTCGGTCAAGGGACGGTGAAGCTTTCTTT. Protein: CASSFFRSRDGEAFF.

This clonotype was counted ten times or more. V and J are TRBV5-4 and TRBJ2-5; 9 nucleotides match TRBD2. Trimming cost V 2 bases and J 4 bases; bases outside gene matches: 3. The CDR3 contains 14 residues. In germline, CDR1 is SGHNT, CDR2 YYREEE (reference sequence). This CDR3 is CASSFAGGRETQYF. In DNA, the CDR3 is TGTGCCAGCAGCTTCGCGGGGGGGCGAGAGACCCAGTACTTC.

This clonotype was seen repeatedly, ten times or more. The chain carries TRBV30 and TRBJ2-2, with 8 bases lining up with TRBD1. V trimming: 3 bases; J trimming: 5 bases; junction bases outside the gene matches: 5. The germline V gene encodes CDR1 GTSNPN and CDR2 SVGIG (reference sequence). This CDR3 comprises 14 residues. The CDR3: CAWSRGQATGELFF. CDR3 DNA: TGTGCCTGGAGCCGGGGACAGGCGACCGGGGAGCTGTTTTTT.